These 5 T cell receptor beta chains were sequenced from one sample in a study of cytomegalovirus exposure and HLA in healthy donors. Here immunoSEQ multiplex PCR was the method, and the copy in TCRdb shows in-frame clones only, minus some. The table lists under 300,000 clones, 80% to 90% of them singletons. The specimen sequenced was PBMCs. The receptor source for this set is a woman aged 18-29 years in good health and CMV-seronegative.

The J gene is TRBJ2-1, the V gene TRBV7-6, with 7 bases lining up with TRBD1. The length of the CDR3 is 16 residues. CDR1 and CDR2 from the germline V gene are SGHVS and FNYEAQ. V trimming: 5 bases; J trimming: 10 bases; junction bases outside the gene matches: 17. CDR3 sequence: CASSPVRDSVPREQFF. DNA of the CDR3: TGTGCCAGCAGCCCGGTCCGGGACAGCGTCCCCAGGGAGCAGTTCTTC.

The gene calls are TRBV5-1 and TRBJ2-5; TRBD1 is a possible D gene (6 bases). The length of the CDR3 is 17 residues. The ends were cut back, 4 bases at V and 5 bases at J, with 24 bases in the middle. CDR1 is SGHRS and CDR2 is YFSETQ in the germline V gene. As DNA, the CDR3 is TGCGCCAGCAGCGCATTATTACCGGGACACCCTCGGGAGACCCAGTACTTC. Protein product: CASSALLPGHPRETQYF.

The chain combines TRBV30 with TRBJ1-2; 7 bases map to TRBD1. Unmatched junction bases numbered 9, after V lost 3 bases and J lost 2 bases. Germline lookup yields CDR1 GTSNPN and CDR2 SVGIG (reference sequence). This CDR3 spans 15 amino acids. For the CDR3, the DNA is TGTGCCTGGAGCAGGGGGAACGGGGTCAACTATGGCTACACCTTC. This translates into CAWSRGNGVNYGYTF. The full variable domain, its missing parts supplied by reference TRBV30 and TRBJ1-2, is SQTIHQWPATLVQPVGSPLSLECTVEGTSNPNLYWYRQAAGRGLQLLFYSVGIGQISSEVPQNLSASRPQDRQFILSSKKLLLSDSGFYLCAWSRGNGVNYGYTFGSGTRLTVV.

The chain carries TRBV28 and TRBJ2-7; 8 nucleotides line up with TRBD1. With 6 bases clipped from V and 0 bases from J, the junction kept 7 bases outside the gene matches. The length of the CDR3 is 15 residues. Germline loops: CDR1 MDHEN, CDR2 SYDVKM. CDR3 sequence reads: CASSRDRLSSYEQYF. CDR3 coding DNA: TGTGCCAGCAGCCGGGACAGGCTTAGCTCCTACGAGCAGTACTTC.

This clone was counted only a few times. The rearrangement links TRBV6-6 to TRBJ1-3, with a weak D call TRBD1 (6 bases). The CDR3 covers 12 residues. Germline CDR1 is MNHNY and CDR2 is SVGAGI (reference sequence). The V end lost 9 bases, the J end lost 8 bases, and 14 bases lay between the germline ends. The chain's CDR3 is CASTGSRHTIYF. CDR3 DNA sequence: TGTGCCAGTACAGGGTCCCGACACACCATATATTTT.